This T cell receptor beta chain was identified in a study of cytomegalovirus exposure and HLA in healthy donors listed by TCRdb under 2017. Some background on the complete study: In an earlier analysis of roughly 590 of the donors, around 300 Gb of sequence data and 90 million to 130 million unique TCR beta sequences from about 179 million T cells were reported. About 300 gigabases of sequencing data and 75 million to 85 million unique TCR sequences made up an early release that covered 640 HLA-typed donors. Of the roughly 400 genotyped donors, 75% to 85% were placed in the genetic ancestry cluster associated with self-reported Caucasian donors. The aim of the study was to test whether cataloging public T cell receptors could identify signatures of past pathogen exposure. The T cell repertoires of about 700 subjects were profiled by immunosequencing and related to cytomegalovirus serostatus. In addition to the first cohort of approximately 670 subjects, a separate validation cohort of 130 or so different subjects was used. High-throughput TCR immunosequencing, statistical association of individual TCRs with disease status, and machine learning were combined to predict cytomegalovirus infection status. A later analysis re-analyzed previously published TCR beta repertoires from 660 or so donors and added high-resolution HLA genotyping to study TCR occurrence patterns. In the later analysis, no new phenotypic data were used to find candidate immune exposures; instead, reliance was placed on TCR beta sequences and their occurrence across donors. An earlier analysis of 500 to 750 of the donors applied high-throughput TCR beta sequencing to assess whether each TCR beta V gene segment acted as functional or pseudogenic. Alongside the repertoire data, information on donor age, sex, ethnicity and CMV serostatus was compiled. Genome-wide SNP genotypes for about 55% of the 666 donors were used in a later genetic analysis, which treated that subset as a discovery cohort. All discovery cohort repertoires had been generated using a single sequencing platform. HLA typing included class I and class II loci at four-digit resolution. The number of donors typed differed by locus, with 629-630 for A, B, C, DRB1 and DQB1, approximately 500 for DQA1, 600 to 610 for DPA1, and about 450 for DPB1. Because of strong linkage in the cohort, a handful of DR-DQ haplotypes were treated as single units for association and clustering. Across approximately 400 genotyped donors of the cohort, an average of approximately 200,000 unique TCR beta nucleotide sequences per donor were sequenced, and around 20% of those sequences were non-productive.

To note about this clone: The antigen it recognizes is unknown. Base-call qualities are not available, and no considerably larger clone is one nucleotide away.

The CDR3 goes from the cysteine to the phenylalanine over 16 residues. The retained sequence is limited to the CDR3, 48 bases, with the frame set at the first base. The cohort consisted of 600 or so healthy bone marrow donors. Cohort members were all nominally healthy when sampled, although unrecorded immune exposures were likely present. The donor was CMV seronegative and was included in the group of a few hundred seronegative cohort members. Each donor provided a peripheral blood sample, and peripheral blood mononuclear cells were used for TCR beta sequencing. The Qiagen DNeasy Blood Extraction Kit was used to extract genomic DNA from the blood cell samples. Results and caveats for the whole study, not just this receptor: A total of some 180 TCR beta chains were listed by the study as associated with cytomegalovirus. In an earlier analysis of 587 of the donors, most TCR beta V segments appeared in productive rearrangements about 87% or about 30% of the time, broadly matching IMGT annotations. Because HLA typing was missing for some donors at each locus, association tests included only the typed subset. According to a later genetic analysis, donors in an Asian-associated ancestry cluster had fewer N-insertions in productive TCRs than the approximately 700-donor mean. Some IMGT-functional V segments, including TRBV6-2 and TRBV6-3, could not be distinguished by the 87-base-pair reads and were therefore excluded. Linkage disequilibrium might explain the correlated functional status among segregating V segments, but an unknown experimental factor could not be ruled out. In this cohort, only TCR beta chains were sequenced, and detectable features were limited by the absence of alpha or paired-chain data. Because counts were too low, seventeen rarely observed V segments, including chromosome 9 orphons, were excluded from the earlier analysis of 500 to 700 of the donors. In a later analysis, HLA-associated TCR beta chains were found to be more clonally expanded and to have lower generation probabilities than equally common non-associated chains. CMV serostatus was the only immune exposure information available for the cohort. According to a later analysis, most CMV-associated TCR beta chains appeared to be HLA-restricted, and the HLA associations seemed to be driven largely by CMV exposure. In a later analysis, several top co-occurrence clusters were reported to appear linked to parvovirus B19, influenza, CMV and Epstein-Barr virus. Most TCR sequences were observed very rarely across donors, whereas some public TCRs were present in many individuals. The classifier was reported to diagnose cytomegalovirus status with high specificity and sensitivity in both the original and validation cohorts. The presence/absence analyses assumed that sequencing depth was roughly uniform across donors, and that assumption may not be true. A further reported finding was that TCR beta sequences accurately predicted the HLA-A and HLA-B alleles for most subjects in the first cohort. A later analysis associated about 18,000 TCR beta sequences with specific HLA alleles at a false discovery rate of 0.05. An association between a missense DCLRE1C variant and V-gene and J-gene trimming of TCR beta chains was found in a later genetic analysis and replicated in an independent cohort. In a later analysis, the rate of TCR association differed among HLA loci, with DRB1 alleles having the most associated TCRs and HLA-C alleles having the fewest. A group of highly shared sequence variants was considered likely to be a technical artifact of the sequencing pipeline. When HLA alleles, especially DR and DQ, strongly co-occurred, attributing TCR associations to individual alleles was difficult. Three of the identified cytomegalovirus-associated TCR beta chains were confirmed in vitro to be specific for cytomegalovirus antigens. The authors suggested that the approach could potentially be generalized to other disease states and immunological phenotypes.

Preparation of the library involved the immunoSEQ multiplex PCR assay. For the multiplex PCR, a mixture combining 60 forward primers for TCR Vbeta segments and 13 reverse primers for TCR Jbeta segments was used. A multiplex PCR assay on genomic DNA amplified the CDR3 region of rearranged TCR beta genes. Amplified TCR beta libraries were sequenced as 87-base-pair reads on the Illumina HiSeq System. The authors' analysis ran thus. Across the 600 to 700 repertoires, a later analysis counted some 81 million unique TCR beta chains, around 11 million of which were shared by at least two donors. Raw reads were error-corrected and collapsed into unique sequences by a nearest-neighbor algorithm in which closely related sequences were merged to remove PCR and sequencing errors. CDR3 sequences were aligned to IMGT reference sequences to assign V, D and J gene segments. For a sequence to be retained, a match of at least six nucleotides to both a V gene segment and a J gene segment was required. A rearrangement was called productive if the CDR3 had no stop codons and remained in frame with V and J, and every other rearrangement was called non-productive. CDR3 was defined according to IMGT convention as the region running from the second conserved V-encoded cysteine to the conserved J-encoded phenylalanine. Sequences without an unambiguous match to a single V gene segment were excluded from the earlier analysis of 450 to 650 of the donors. In an earlier analysis of around 590 of the donors, a V segment was called functional when productive rearrangements were above 56.7%, and segregating when the standard deviation between donors exceeded 5%. To diagnose cytomegalovirus status from the catalog of TCR beta chain sequences, a statistical classification framework was built. V and J gene assignment, in a later analysis, came from comparing TCR nucleotide sequences with IMGT/GENE-DB human TR gene sequences. The TCRdist pipeline was used in a later analysis to assign CDR3 sequences and most-parsimonious VDJ recombination scenarios. In a later analysis, every TCR beta chain was defined by the combination of its CDR3 amino acid sequence and its V-gene family, and reads without a unique V-gene family were dropped. A later analysis removed 500 to 600 highly shared, low-generation-probability nucleotide sequences to deal with suspected cross-contamination and a sequencing artifact. In a later analysis, a clonal expansion index for each public chain was calculated from normalized within-repertoire ranks of inferred template counts. In a later analysis, generation probabilities were computed with a VDJ recombination model fitted to out-of-frame rearrangements, and the resulting probabilities were checked against IGoR. A later analysis scored TCR-TCR, TCR-HLA and TCR-CMV co-occurrence with hypergeometric tests, applying a repertoire-size bias correction to TCR pairs. In a later analysis, false discovery rates were estimated by permuting HLA or CMV assignments 20 times. In a later analysis, co-occurring TCRs were grouped using DBSCAN, with TCRdist sequence similarity added in when clustering inside HLA-allele-positive subsets. Repertoires with fewer than 30,000 or more than 120,000 public chains were left out of co-occurrence clustering, as were about five repertoires with anomalous nucleotide sharing. The table was pulled from immuneACCESS by TCRdb, which kept in-frame rearrangements only. Such tables lose some clones; where checked, under half of the loss comes from unresolved V genes, and the rest has no known cause. V and J calls and clone size follow that table, whereas D and trimming were derived from the DNA. For this sample the table gives tens of thousands of clones, of which about 73% were detected only once. The ten most abundant clones make up approximately 4.5% of the sample.

The TCR comes from a man aged 35 to 55 in good health and CMV-seronegative. The sample consisted of PBMCs. The receptor chain draws on TRBV21-1 and TRBJ2-7; TRBD1 is taken as the D call from the table, unchecked against the DNA. TRBV21-1 is classified as a pseudogene. The encoded CDR3 is CASSKVRDSYLREQYF. The nucleotide sequence reads TGTGCCAGCAGCAAAGTAAGGGACAGCTACCTACGAGAGCAGTACTTC.